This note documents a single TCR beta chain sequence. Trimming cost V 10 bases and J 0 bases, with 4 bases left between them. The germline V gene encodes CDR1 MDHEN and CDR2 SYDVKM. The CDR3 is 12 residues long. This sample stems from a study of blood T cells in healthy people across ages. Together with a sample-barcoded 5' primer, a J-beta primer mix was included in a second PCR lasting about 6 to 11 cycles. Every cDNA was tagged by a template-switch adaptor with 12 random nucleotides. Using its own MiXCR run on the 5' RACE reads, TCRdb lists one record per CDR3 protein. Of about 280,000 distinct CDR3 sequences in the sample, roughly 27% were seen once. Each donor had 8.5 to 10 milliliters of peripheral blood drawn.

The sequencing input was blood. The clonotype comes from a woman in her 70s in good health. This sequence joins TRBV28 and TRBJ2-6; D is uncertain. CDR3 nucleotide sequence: TGTGCCACCCACTCTGGGGCCAACGTCCTGACTTTC. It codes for CATHSGANVLTF.